This TCR beta chain was captured in a study of blood T cells in healthy people across ages. As for the study in general: Using template switching, researchers captured about one barcoded beta molecule for each two T cells. Study-wide findings and caveats: TCR beta diversity was tightly associated with the proportion of naive T cells. PBMCs were not sorted, which prevented a conclusive comparison of naive versus antigen-experienced cells. The recorded TCR beta diversity per million T cells decreased in a roughly linear manner with age.

This CDR3 has 16 residues. V lost 4 bases and J 4 bases, leaving 20 bases between the germline ends. Germline CDR1 SGHRS, CDR2 YFSETQ. About this clonotype: Its antigen is as yet unknown.

Sample-barcoded 5' priming and a J-beta primer mix drove a second PCR of 7 to 11 cycles. TCRdb passed the 5' RACE reads through MiXCR, listing each CDR3 protein once. The data hold roughly 1,500,000 distinct CDR3 sequences, with 35% to 45% observed a single time. The specimen sequenced was blood. This chain links TRBV5-1 with TRBJ1-1; D ambiguous. This TCR derives from a woman younger than 35 in good health. For the CDR3, the DNA is TGCGCCAGCAGCCCTGCGGGCACCGGAGCGGGCACTGAAGCTTTCTTT. This gives the protein CASSPAGTGAGTEAFF.